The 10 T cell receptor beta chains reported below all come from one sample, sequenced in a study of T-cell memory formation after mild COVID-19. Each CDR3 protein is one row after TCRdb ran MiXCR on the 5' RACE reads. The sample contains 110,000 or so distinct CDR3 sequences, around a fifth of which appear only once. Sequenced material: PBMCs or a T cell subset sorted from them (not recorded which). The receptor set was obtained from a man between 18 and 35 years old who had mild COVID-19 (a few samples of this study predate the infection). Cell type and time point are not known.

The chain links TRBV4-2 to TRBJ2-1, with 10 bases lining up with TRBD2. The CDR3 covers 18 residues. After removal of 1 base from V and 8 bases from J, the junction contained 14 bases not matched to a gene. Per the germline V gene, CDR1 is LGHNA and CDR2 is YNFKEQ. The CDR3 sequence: CASSQGIPSGGALDEQFF. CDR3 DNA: TGTGCCAGCAGCCAAGGTATCCCAAGCGGGGGGGCCCTGGATGAGCAGTTCTTC.

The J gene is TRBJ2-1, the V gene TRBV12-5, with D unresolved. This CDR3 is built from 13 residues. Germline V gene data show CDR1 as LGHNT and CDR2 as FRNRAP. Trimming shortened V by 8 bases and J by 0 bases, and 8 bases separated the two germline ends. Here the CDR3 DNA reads TGTGCTAGTAAGTCATCCTCCTACAATGAGCAGTTCTTC. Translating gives CASKSSSYNEQFF.

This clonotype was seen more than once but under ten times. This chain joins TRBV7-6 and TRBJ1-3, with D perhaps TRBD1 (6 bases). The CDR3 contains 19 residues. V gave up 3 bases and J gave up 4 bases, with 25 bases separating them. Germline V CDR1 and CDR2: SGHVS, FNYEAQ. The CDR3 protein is CASSFKSQANSGAGNTIYF. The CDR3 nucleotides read TGTGCCAGCAGCTTTAAGAGTCAGGCAAACTCGGGGGCAGGAAACACCATATATTTT.

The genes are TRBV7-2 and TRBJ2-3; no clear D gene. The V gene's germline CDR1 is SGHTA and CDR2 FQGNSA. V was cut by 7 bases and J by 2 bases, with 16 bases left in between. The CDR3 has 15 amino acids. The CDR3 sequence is CASTPSPDVTDTQYF. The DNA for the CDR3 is TGTGCCAGCACCCCCTCCCCGGACGTCACAGATACGCAGTATTTT. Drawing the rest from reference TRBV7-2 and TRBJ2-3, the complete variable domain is GAGVSQSPSNKVTEKGKDVELRCDPISGHTALYWYRQSLGQGLEFLIYFQGNSAPDKSGLPSDRFSAERTGGSVSTLTIQRTQQEDSAVYLCASTPSPDVTDTQYFGPGTRLTVL.

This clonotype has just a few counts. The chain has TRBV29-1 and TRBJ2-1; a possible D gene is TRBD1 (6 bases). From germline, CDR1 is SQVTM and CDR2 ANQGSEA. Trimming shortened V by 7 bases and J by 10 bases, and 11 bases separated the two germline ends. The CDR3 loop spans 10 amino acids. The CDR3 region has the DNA TGCAGCGGAAGACAGGCCGAGCAGTTCTTC. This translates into CSGRQAEQFF.

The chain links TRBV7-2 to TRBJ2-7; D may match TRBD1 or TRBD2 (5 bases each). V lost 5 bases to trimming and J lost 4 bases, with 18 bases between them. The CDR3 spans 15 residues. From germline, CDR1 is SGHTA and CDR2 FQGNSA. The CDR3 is CASSQSPGTSYEQYV. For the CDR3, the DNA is TGTGCCAGCAGCCAAAGCCCCGGGACCTCTTACGAGCAGTACGTC.

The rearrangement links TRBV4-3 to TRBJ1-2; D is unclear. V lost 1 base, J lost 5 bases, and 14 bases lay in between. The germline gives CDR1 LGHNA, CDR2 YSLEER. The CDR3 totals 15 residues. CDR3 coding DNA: TGCGCCAGCAGCCAAGTTCGGTCGCGCTCATATGGCTACACCTTC. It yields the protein CASSQVRSRSYGYTF.

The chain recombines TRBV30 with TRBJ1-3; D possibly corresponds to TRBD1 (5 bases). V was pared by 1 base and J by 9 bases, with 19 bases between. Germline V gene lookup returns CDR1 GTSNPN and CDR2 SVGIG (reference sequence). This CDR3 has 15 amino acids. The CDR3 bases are TGTGCCTGGAGTGGTTTCGGGGCCATTGCTACCACCATATATTTT. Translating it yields CAWSGFGAIATTIYF.

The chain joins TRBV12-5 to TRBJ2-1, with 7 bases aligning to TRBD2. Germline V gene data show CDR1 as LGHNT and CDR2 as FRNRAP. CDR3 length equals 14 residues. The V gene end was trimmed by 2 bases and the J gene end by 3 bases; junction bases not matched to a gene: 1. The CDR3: CASGLTSDYNEQFF. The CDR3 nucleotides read TGTGCTAGTGGTTTGACTAGCGACTACAATGAGCAGTTCTTC.

CDR3 DNA sequence: TGTGCCAGCAGTTACCGGGACCACGAAGCTTTCTTT. Its protein is CASSYRDHEAFF. The chain couples TRBV6-6 to TRBJ1-1; tentative D call: TRBD1 (5 bases). The CDR3 is made up of 12 amino acids. Germline assignment: CDR1 MNHNY and CDR2 SVGAGI (reference sequence). V dropped 2 bases and J dropped 8 bases, with 9 bases sitting between them.